The present entry profiles one T cell receptor beta chain with its context. Authors' processing steps: Researchers report that nucleated cell counts were estimated from reference gene primer amplification. Produced via immunoSEQ multiplex PCR; TCRdb's table is partial and in-frame only. V and J calls and clone size come straight from that table; D and trimming were deduced from the DNA. The sample carries roughly 68,000 clones, roughly 84% recorded once. The sample originates from a study of blood T cell repertoires in COVID-19. Study-level information: The United States, Italy and Spain supplied acute and convalescent COVID-19 samples. From T cells, B-cell-depleted T cells, or PBMCs came the material, which was cDNA or gDNA.

This receptor was obtained from a man aged 50 to 59 with active COVID-19. Sequencing used peripheral blood.

As DNA, the CDR3 is TGTGCCAGCAGCCTTGAAAGGGGCATGGAGACCCAGTACTTC. Translation gives CASSLERGMETQYF. This chain links TRBV5-8 with TRBJ2-5, with a weak D call TRBD1 (5 bases). CDR1 is SGHTS and CDR2 is YDEGEE in the germline V gene. V gave up 4 bases and J gave up 5 bases, with 15 bases separating them. CDR3 length equals 14 residues.